This TCR beta chain was identified in a study of preoperative IRX-2 immunotherapy in early breast cancer. The repertoire was sequenced with immunoSEQ multiplex PCR; TCRdb's copy has only in-frame clones and lacks some. There are about 23,000 clones in the sample; 80% to 90% occur only once, and roughly 10% lies in the top ten. Stated treatment: preoperative locoregional IRX-2 cytokine immunotherapy. Patients received preoperative, locoregional IRX-2 cytokine immunotherapy in a phase Ib study. The CDR3 runs to 15 residues. Germline V lookup: CDR1 MNHNS, CDR2 SASEGT. V lost 2 bases and J lost 2, with 11 bases in between. This clone was counted once.

The specimen was tumor tissue, collected after IRX-2 immunotherapy. The V call is TRBV6-1, the J call TRBJ2-3, with D possibly matching TRBD2 (6 bases). This clonotype originated in a human donor with breast cancer. The CDR3 DNA follows: TGTGCCAGCAGTGAAACGGGGGTGTACACAGATACGCAGTATTTT. This translates into CASSETGVYTDTQYF.